Listed below are T cell receptor beta chains from one sample, sequenced in a study of PD-1 blockade in mismatch repair-deficient tumors. The assay was immunoSEQ multiplex PCR, and TCRdb's table has in-frame clones only and misses some. There are about 16,000 clones in the sample; almost 85% occur only once, and 15% to 20% lies in the top ten. The sequencing used PBMCs, collected before pembrolizumab treatment. These receptors all come from an adult with mismatch repair-deficient cancer. Both conserved end residues are part of each CDR3. The D gene is left open where the match is weak. Size tells how often a clone was seen (once, few, many) or the class of an expanded clone, and some rows leave it out.

v_call	j_call	d_call	clone_size	cdr3_nt	cdr3_aa
TRBV29-1	TRBJ2-1	.	.	TGCAGCGTTAGGAAGGAAATCAACAATGAGCAGTTCTTC	CSVRKEINNEQFF
TRBV28	TRBJ2-3	TRBD1	.	TGTGCCAGCAGTTTATTGGGACAGGGGGGCACAGATACGCAGTATTTT	CASSLLGQGGTDTQYF
TRBV6-6	TRBJ1-1	.	.	TGTGCCAGCAGTCAGACCATAGAGGGCACTGAAGCTTTCTTT	CASSQTIEGTEAFF
TRBV12-5	TRBJ2-2	TRBD1	.	TGTGCTAGTGAGAAGGGACAGTTGACCGGGGAGCTGTTTTTT	CASEKGQLTGELFF
TRBV14	TRBJ2-7	.	.	TGTGCCAGCAGCCAAGGGTTGGTATCGTGGGCGACCTCGGGCGAGCAGTACTTC	CASSQGLVSWATSGEQYF
TRBV21-1	TRBJ2-3	.	.	TGTGCCAGCAGCAAATATTGTATAAGGACAGGGATTAGCACAGATACGCAGTATTTT	CASSKYCIRTGISTDTQYF
TRBV6-5	TRBJ1-4	.	.	TGTGCCGGCAGTTACAGCAGGACTAATGAAAAACTGTTTTTT	CAGSYSRTNEKLFF
TRBV15	TRBJ2-3	.	.	TGTGCCACCAGCAGAGGGGGGGCTAGTTCAGATACGCAGTATTTT	CATSRGGASSDTQYF
TRBV6-1	TRBJ2-1	TRBD2	.	TGTGCCAGCAGTGGGGGATGGCGGGAGTACAATGAGCAGTTCTTC	CASSGGWREYNEQFF
TRBV7-2	TRBJ1-5	.	.	TGTGCCAGCAGCTTAAGTTGGGACTTTAATAGCAATCAGCCCCAGCATTTT	CASSLSWDFNSNQPQHF
TRBV7-9	TRBJ2-7	.	few	TGTGCCAGCAGCTCTCAACAGGACTCCTACGAGCAGTACTTC	CASSSQQDSYEQYF
TRBV4-3	TRBJ2-7	TRBD2	.	TGCGCCAGCAGCCAAGAGGGGCGGGGGTCCTACGAGCAGTACTTC	CASSQEGRGSYEQYF
TRBV4-1	TRBJ1-2	.	.	TGCGCCAGCAGCCAAGTGTGGAGAGGGAGCGAGGGCTATGGCTACACCTTC	CASSQVWRGSEGYGYTF
TRBV11-2	TRBJ1-1	.	.	TGTGCCAGCAGAGCCATCGGGGCGAACACTGAAGCTTTCTTT	CASRAIGANTEAFF
TRBV30	TRBJ2-1	TRBD2	.	TGTGCCTGGAGATTGGGACTAGCGGGAGGACTGAATGAGCAGTTCTTC	CAWRLGLAGGLNEQFF
TRBV4-3	TRBJ2-1	.	.	TGCGCCAGCAGCCAAGAGCAAGGTTTTGGGGGAAATGAGCAGTTCTTC	CASSQEQGFGGNEQFF
TRBV30	TRBJ1-1	.	.	TGTGCCTGGAGTAAATCGGGTGAAGCTTTCTTT	CAWSKSGEAFF
TRBV30	TRBJ1-2	.	.	TGTGCCTGGAGTGTGACTGGGATCTATGGCTACACCTTC	CAWSVTGIYGYTF
TRBV5-5	TRBJ2-1	.	.	TGTGCCAGCAGCTTGGAGGTCAATGAGCAGTTCTTC	CASSLEVNEQFF
TRBV5-8	TRBJ2-1	TRBD1	.	TGTGCCAGCAGCGGACAGGGCTCCTACAATGAGCAGTTCTTC	CASSGQGSYNEQFF
TRBV6-1	TRBJ1-2	.	.	TGTGCCAGCAGAGAACCAGGGAGCTATGGCTACACCTTC	CASREPGSYGYTF